This paragraph reports one T cell receptor beta chain. The antigen is not known. These data belong to a study of identical twins. TCRdb independently ran MiXCR on the 5' RACE reads; one entry per CDR3 protein. The data show 640,000 or so distinct CDR3 sequences, approximately 6% seen once. Study-wide findings and caveats: Excess low generation probability was seen in twin-shared out-of-frame alpha sequences.

In germline, CDR1 is SGHTA, CDR2 FQGTGA. The CDR3 sequence is 14 residues long. The V end was cut by 6 bases, the J end by 8 bases, with 18 bases between. This sequence joins TRBV7-3 and TRBJ2-3; maybe TRBD2 (6 bases). The sequenced sample consisted of naive T cells sorted from blood. The receptor was isolated from a man between 18 and 29 years old in good health. CDR3 bases: TGTGCCAGCAGATTTAACGCCGCTAGCGCTACGCAGTATTTT. This sequence encodes CASRFNAASATQYF.